This T cell receptor beta chain originates from a study of blood T cell repertoires in COVID-19. Germline CDR1 MNHEY, CDR2 SVGAGI. Trimming removed 11 bases from V and 2 bases from J; junction bases left unmatched: 10. This CDR3 region has 14 residues. Authors' data handling: Cell counts per sample came from amplifying reference gene primers. Clones were sequenced by immunoSEQ multiplex PCR, and TCRdb holds only the in-frame ones, with some missing. V, J and clone size are taken as reported in that table, and D and trimming were inferred from the DNA itself. Of 150,000 to 200,000 clones listed, roughly 80% are singletons. This clone came up a few times.

Specimen: peripheral blood. The TCR sequence derives from a man aged 55 to 70 with acute or convalescent COVID-19. V gene TRBV6-5 combines with J gene TRBJ2-7, with TRBD1 matching 9 bases. CDR3 region: CAGKTGTGTYEQYF. DNA of the CDR3: TGTGCCGGTAAAACCGGGACAGGGACCTACGAGCAGTACTTC.